Below, 22 T cell receptor beta chains from the same sample are listed, as sequenced in a study of blood T cell repertoires in COVID-19. Method: immunoSEQ multiplex PCR; TCRdb's copy keeps in-frame clones and lacks some. Of 100,000 to 150,000 clones detected, around 87% appear once; the ten largest clones hold over 3.5%. The source material was peripheral blood. The receptors stem from a woman aged 60 to 75 with acute or convalescent COVID-19.

This rearrangement joins TRBV28 to TRBJ2-3, with 7 bases aligning to TRBD2. Losses at the gene ends were 7 bases for V and 2 bases for J; bases not matched to a gene: 6. The CDR3 runs to 14 residues. CDR1 is MDHEN and CDR2 is SYDVKM in the germline V gene. The CDR3 spells CASKAGLPTDTQYF. The CDR3 DNA is TGTGCCAGCAAGGCGGGACTACCCACAGATACGCAGTATTTT.

This clone turned up a few times. As DNA, the CDR3 is TGTGCCAGCAGTTCGGGGGGCTATGGCTACACCTTC. Its translation: CASSSGGYGYTF. The chain recombines TRBV27 with TRBJ1-2, with D tentatively TRBD1 (5 bases). Germline CDR1 is MNHEY and CDR2 is SMNVEV (reference sequence). This CDR3 is built from 12 residues. V was shortened by 4 bases and J by 4 bases, with 7 bases between the two germline ends.

V gene TRBV6-6 combines with J gene TRBJ2-3; the match to TRBD2 covers 9 bases. V was pared by 2 bases and J by 5 bases, with 8 bases of the junction left unmatched. Per the germline V gene, CDR1 is MNHNY and CDR2 is SVGAGI (reference sequence). The CDR3 extends over 16 amino acids. The DNA of the CDR3 is TGTGCCAGCAGTTACGCTCCTAGCGGGGACCGAGATACGCAGTATTTT. Translating it yields CASSYAPSGDRDTQYF.

V gene TRBV5-1 combines with J gene TRBJ2-2; 13 positions agree with TRBD2. V lost 0 bases to trimming and J lost 5 bases; unmatched junction nucleotides: 4. CDR3 length equals 17 residues. Per germline, CDR1 SGHRS and CDR2 YFSETQ. The CDR3 DNA reads as TGCGCCAGCAGCTTGGGACTAGCGGGAGGATGGACCGGGGAGCTGTTTTTT. Translation gives CASSLGLAGGWTGELFF.

This clone was seen more than once but under ten times. The genes are TRBV2 and TRBJ1-5; unclear D gene. The CDR3 extends over 12 amino acids. The germline V gene has CDR1 SNHLY and CDR2 FYNNEI. V was shortened by 7 bases and J by 4 bases, with 8 bases between the two germline ends. The CDR3 DNA reads TGTGCCAGCATGATCACAAATCAGCCCCAGCATTTT. This encodes CASMITNQPQHF.

V and J are TRBV30 and TRBJ2-7; possible D gene TRBD1, 6 bases. V was trimmed by 0 bases and J by 6 bases, leaving 12 bases between them. The CDR3 extends over 13 amino acids. Germline lookup yields CDR1 GTSNPN and CDR2 SVGIG (reference sequence). CDR3 in amino acids: CAWSVKGVGEQYV. In DNA form, the CDR3 reads TGTGCCTGGAGTGTCAAGGGGGTAGGCGAGCAGTACGTC.

The CDR3 DNA follows: TGTGCCAGCAAAGGGACAGGCTTCTATGGCTACACCTTC. It yields the protein CASKGTGFYGYTF. The V gene is TRBV6-5, the J gene TRBJ1-2; 8 bases line up with TRBD1. The CDR3 is 13 amino acids. The ends lost 7 bases at V and 4 bases at J; junction bases unmatched: 5. Germline-derived CDR1 and CDR2 are MNHEY and SVGAGI.

As DNA, the CDR3 is TGTGCCAGTAGTAGGCCCGGGACTAGCAGGTCCTACAATGAGCAGTTCTTC. Amino acids: CASSRPGTSRSYNEQFF. The V call is TRBV19, the J call TRBJ2-1, with 9 nucleotides matching TRBD2. V lost 4 bases and J lost 1; bases outside the gene matches: 8. The CDR3 spans 17 residues. The V gene's germline CDR1 is LNHDA and CDR2 SQIVND (reference sequence).

This clone was seen once. The chain couples TRBV27 to TRBJ2-2, with TRBD1 identical over 12 bases. The CDR3 runs to 15 residues. V was clipped by 6 bases and J by 6 bases; unmatched bases: 5. The germline V gene encodes CDR1 MNHEY and CDR2 SMNVEV (reference sequence). CDR3: CASSSGQGAPGELFF. DNA of the CDR3: TGTGCCAGCAGCTCGGGACAGGGGGCGCCCGGGGAGCTGTTTTTT.

The chain joins TRBV9 to TRBJ1-6; D is possibly TRBD1 (5 bases). CDR1 is SGDLS, CDR2 YYNGEE, per germline. Trimming pared 4 bases from V and 8 bases from J, leaving 16 bases between. The CDR3 is made up of 15 amino acids. The CDR3 nucleotides read TGTGCCAGCAGCCTAGGGGCAGGGATAGATTCACCCCTCCACTTT. As protein: CASSLGAGIDSPLHF.

The rearrangement uses TRBV19 and TRBJ1-5, with TRBD1 as a possible D gene (6 bases). The CDR3 has 13 residues. Trimming shortened V by 10 bases and J by 3 bases, and 13 bases separated the two germline ends. The germline CDR1 and CDR2 sequences are LNHDA and SQIVND (reference sequence). This CDR3 is CATRGADNQPQHF. The CDR3 DNA reads as TGTGCCACTAGGGGGGCGGACAATCAGCCCCAGCATTTT.

The V gene is TRBV6-6, the J gene TRBJ1-3; maybe TRBD1 (5 bases). V was trimmed by 2 bases and J by 0 bases, leaving 8 bases between them. The V gene's germline CDR1 is MNHNY and CDR2 SVGAGI (reference sequence). This CDR3 spans 15 amino acids. CDR3 in amino acids: CASSYTGVSGNTIYF. CDR3 bases: TGTGCCAGCAGTTACACGGGGGTCTCTGGAAACACCATATATTTT.

This sequence joins TRBV5-6 and TRBJ2-1; 11 bases are a match to TRBD2. V shed 6 bases and J 0 bases; nucleotides not matched to a gene: 11. CDR3 length: 18 residues. CDR1 SGHDT and CDR2 YYEEEE come from the germline V gene. The CDR3 DNA follows: TGTGCCAGCAAGCAGAGACTAGCGGGATCTTGCTCCTACAATGAGCAGTTCTTC. Residues: CASKQRLAGSCSYNEQFF. Full variable domain (outside the CDR3, taken from reference TRBV5-6 and TRBJ2-1): DAGVTQSPTHLIKTRGQQVTLRCSPKSGHDTVSWYQQALGQGPQFIFQYYEEEERQRGNFPDRFSGHQFPNYSSELNVNALLLGDSALYLCASKQRLAGSCSYNEQFFGPGTRLTVL.

V and J are TRBV19 and TRBJ1-4, with no clear D. The V gene's germline CDR1 is LNHDA and CDR2 SQIVND (reference sequence). The CDR3 covers 14 residues. V lost 4 bases and J lost 0, with 6 bases in between. The CDR3 region has the DNA TGTGCCAGTAGTACTACAGCAACTAATGAAAAACTGTTTTTT. It is translated as CASSTTATNEKLFF.

The chain is built from TRBV4-1 and TRBJ2-4, with 7 bases fitting TRBD1. J was trimmed by 0 bases and V by 0 bases; bases with no gene match: 2. The V gene's germline CDR1 is MGHRA and CDR2 YSYEKL. The CDR3 extends over 16 amino acids. This chain's CDR3 is CASSQEGQLAKNIQYF. As DNA, the CDR3 is TGCGCCAGCAGCCAAGAGGGACAGCTAGCCAAAAACATTCAGTACTTC.

This sequence joins TRBV15 and TRBJ2-7, with D uncertain. CDR1 and CDR2 from the germline V gene are LNHNV and YYDKDF (reference sequence). The CDR3 loop spans 15 amino acids. Trimming left V 6 bases short and J 0 bases short, with 15 bases between. This CDR3 is CATRDYRVPSYEQYF. The CDR3 nucleotides are TGTGCCACCAGGGATTACCGGGTCCCCTCCTACGAGCAGTACTTC.

The chain is built from TRBV5-1 and TRBJ2-3, with TRBD2 matching over 7 bases. The junction had 15 bases not matched to a gene; V was cut back by 4 bases and J by 1 base. The germline V gene has CDR1 SGHRS and CDR2 YFSETQ. This CDR3 has 18 amino acids. In nucleotides, the CDR3 is TGCGCCAGCAGCCCTCAGGGCGGGAGAGCAAGGGGCACAGATACGCAGTATTTT. It codes for CASSPQGGRARGTDTQYF.

This chain links TRBV28 with TRBJ1-1; D gene ambiguous. CDR1 is MDHEN, CDR2 SYDVKM, per germline. Trimming removed 2 bases from V and 2 bases from J, with 9 bases in between. This CDR3 has 14 amino acids. The CDR3 loop reads CASSLRGENTEAFF. In DNA, the CDR3 is TGTGCCAGCAGTTTACGGGGTGAAAACACTGAAGCTTTCTTT.

The rearrangement uses TRBV29-1 and TRBJ2-1; maybe TRBD2 (6 bases). Germline CDR1 and CDR2: SQVTM and ANQGSEA. There are 15 residues in the CDR3. The ends were cut back, 6 bases at V and 8 bases at J, with 23 bases in the middle. The CDR3 loop is CSVDNGSPAPDEQFF. CDR3 nucleotide sequence: TGCAGCGTCGATAACGGGAGCCCGGCGCCCGATGAGCAGTTCTTC.

The chain employs TRBV5-1 and TRBJ2-5; 8 bases agree with TRBD2. Germline loops: CDR1 SGHRS, CDR2 YFSETQ. The CDR3 is 14 amino acids. V lost 4 bases to trimming and J lost 7 bases; unmatched junction nucleotides: 9. The CDR3 sequence is CASSREGKGTTQYF. In DNA, the CDR3 is TGCGCCAGCAGCCGGGAGGGCAAGGGTACGACCCAGTACTTC. Complete variable domain (other parts from reference TRBV5-1 and TRBJ2-5): KAGVTQTPRYLIKTRGQQVTLSCSPISGHRSVSWYQQTPGQGLQFLFEYFSETQRNKGNFPGRFSGRQFSNSRSEMNVSTLELGDSALYLCASSREGKGTTQYFGPGTRLLVL.

The chain is built from TRBV5-1 and TRBJ1-6, with D unclear. The CDR3 length is 15 residues. Germline CDR1 reads SGHRS; CDR2 reads YFSETQ. V lost 2 bases and J lost 6, with 12 bases in between. The CDR3 DNA reads TGCGCCAGCAGCTTCTCCGGGGAATTTAATTCACCCCTCCACTTT. It is translated as CASSFSGEFNSPLHF.

The CDR3 protein is CASSGSKTWGRVNTEAFF. CDR3 DNA sequence: TGTGCCAGCAGTGGATCTAAAACGTGGGGCAGGGTGAACACTGAAGCTTTCTTT. The chain carries TRBV25-1 and TRBJ1-1; D might be TRBD1 (5 bases). V was trimmed by 4 bases and J by 0 bases, leaving 21 bases between them. This CDR3 is 18 amino acids long. In germline, CDR1 is MGHDK, CDR2 SYGVNS.